This T cell receptor (beta chain) was identified in a study of shared clonotypes between healthy human individuals. The repertoire was sequenced with immunoSEQ multiplex PCR; TCRdb's copy has only in-frame clones and lacks some. This sample has about a million clones; roughly 75% occur once, and the top ten carry nearly 1.5%. V lost 11 bases and J 5 bases, leaving 18 bases between the germline ends. CDR3 size: 13 residues. In this sample, this clone turned up a few times. The chain employs TRBV23-1 and TRBJ1-1, with D tentatively TRBD1 (6 bases). TRBV23-1 is an open reading frame, and its role is uncertain. This clonotype originated in a man younger than 35 in good health. Specimen: memory CD4+ T cells sorted from blood. As for subset: CD45RA-negative fraction. The CDR3: CAHDRTQGTEAFF. CDR3 DNA: TGCGCCCATGACCGAACCCAGGGGACTGAAGCTTTCTTT.